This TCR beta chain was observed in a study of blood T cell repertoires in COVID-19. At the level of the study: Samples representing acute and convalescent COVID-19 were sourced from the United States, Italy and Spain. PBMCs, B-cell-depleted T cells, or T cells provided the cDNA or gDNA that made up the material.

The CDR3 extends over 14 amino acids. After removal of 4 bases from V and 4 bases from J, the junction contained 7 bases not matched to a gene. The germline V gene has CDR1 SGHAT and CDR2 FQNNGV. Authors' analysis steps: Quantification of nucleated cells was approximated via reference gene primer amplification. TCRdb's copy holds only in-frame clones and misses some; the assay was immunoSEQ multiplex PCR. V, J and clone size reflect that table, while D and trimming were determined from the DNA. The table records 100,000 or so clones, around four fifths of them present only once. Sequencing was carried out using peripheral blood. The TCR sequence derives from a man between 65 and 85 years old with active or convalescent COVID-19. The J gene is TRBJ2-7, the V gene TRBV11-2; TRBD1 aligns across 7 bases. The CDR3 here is CASSSSAGGYEQYF. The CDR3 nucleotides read TGTGCCAGCAGCTCCTCGGCAGGGGGTTACGAGCAGTACTTC. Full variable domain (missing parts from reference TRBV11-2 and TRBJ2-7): EAGVAQSPRYKIIEKRQSVAFWCNPISGHATLYWYQQILGQGPKLLIQFQNNGVVDDSQLPKDRFSAERLKGVDSTLKIQPAKLEDSAVYLCASSSSAGGYEQYFGPGTRLTVT.